This T cell receptor (beta chain) was identified during a study of blood T cell repertoires in COVID-19. Study details: From the United States, Italy and Spain came samples of acute and convalescent COVID-19. Nucleic acid was either cDNA or gDNA, and it came from T cells, B-cell-depleted T cells, or PBMCs.

The authors' processing: Amplification of reference gene primers provided the estimated nucleated cell counts. Libraries were prepared by immunoSEQ multiplex PCR; TCRdb keeps only in-frame clonotypes and omits some of them. D and trimming were read from the DNA, whereas the V and J calls and clone size are those reported in that table. The sample has over 150,000 clones; around nine tenths are singletons. This CDR3 has 16 residues. Germline CDR1 MDHEN, CDR2 SYDVKM. Trimming left V 2 bases short and J 4 bases short, with 17 bases between. Patients at the Seattle site were enrolled during active infection and followed longitudinally.

This clonotype originated in a woman aged 70 to 79 with COVID-19, enrolled during active disease. Source material: peripheral blood. V and J are TRBV28 and TRBJ1-2; D ambiguous. CDR3 DNA sequence: TGTGCCAGCAGTTTAAGGAGCCCATCCCAAGGCTATGGCTACACCTTC. Translated: CASSLRSPSQGYGYTF.